Listed here are 27 T cell receptor beta chains from one sample, sequenced in a study of identical twins. MiXCR was run by TCRdb on the 5' RACE reads, yielding one entry per CDR3 protein. The table lists under 400,000 distinct CDR3 sequences, 8.5% to 10% of them singletons. Specimen: naive T cells sorted from blood. These receptors were taken from a woman between 45 and 60 years old in good health.

This clonotype has a handful of counts. The chain recombines TRBV11-2 with TRBJ2-2; TRBD1 matches at 11 bases. Trimming cost V 7 bases and J 4 bases; bases outside gene matches: 5. This CDR3 is 15 amino acids long. CDR1 and CDR2 (germline): SGHAT, FQNNGV. CDR3 nucleotide sequence: TGTGCCAGCAAACCGGACAGGGGGCGCACCGGGGAGCTGTTTTTT. Translated: CASKPDRGRTGELFF.

This clonotype was detected a few times. The rearrangement links TRBV5-1 to TRBJ2-2; maybe TRBD2 (7 bases). The CDR3 extends over 15 amino acids. Looked up from germline, CDR1 is SGHRS and CDR2 is YFSETQ. Trimming stripped 0 bases from V and 4 bases from J, with 10 bases between. Written as DNA, the CDR3 is TGCGCCAGCAGCTTGGCAGGGGAGGGCACCGGGGAGCTGTTTTTT. Its protein is CASSLAGEGTGELFF.

This clonotype has a handful of counts. The rearrangement joins TRBV20-1 to TRBJ2-4, with a tentative D call TRBD2 (6 bases). The CDR3 spans 14 residues. Germline-derived CDR1 and CDR2 are DFQATT and SNEGSKA (reference sequence). Trimming pared 0 bases from V and 9 bases from J, leaving 15 bases between. CDR3 DNA: TGCAGTGCTAGAGATCTGGGCGGGAAGGTCATTCAGTACTTC. Protein: CSARDLGGKVIQYF.

This clonotype was seen only a few times. The chain is built from TRBV5-1 and TRBJ2-5; 10 bases fit TRBD1. This CDR3 has 17 residues. After removal of 3 bases from V and 0 bases from J, the junction contained 8 bases not matched to a gene. The germline V gene has CDR1 SGHRS and CDR2 YFSETQ. For the CDR3, the DNA is TGCGCCAGCAGCTCAACCGGGACAGGGGTCTACCAAGAGACCCAGTACTTC. As protein: CASSSTGTGVYQETQYF.

This chain joins TRBV6-1 and TRBJ2-2, with unresolved D. The length of the CDR3 is 16 residues. Trimming shortened V by 6 bases and J by 4 bases, and 18 bases separated the two germline ends. Per the germline V gene, CDR1 is MNHNS and CDR2 is SASEGT. In nucleotides, the CDR3 is TGTGCCAGCAGCCTACATCGCGGCGAACGCACCGGGGAGCTGTTTTTT. Residues: CASSLHRGERTGELFF.

This clonotype was detected a few times. V is TRBV7-2 and J is TRBJ2-2; TRBD2 matches 7 bases. The junction had 10 bases not matched to a gene; V was cut back by 1 base and J by 5 bases. Germline V gives CDR1 SGHTA, CDR2 FQGNSA. The CDR3 sequence is 17 residues long. Written as DNA, the CDR3 is TGTGCCAGCAGCTTAGAACGTGCGGGAGAGGTAACCGGGGAGCTGTTTTTT. Its translation: CASSLERAGEVTGELFF.

This clonotype was counted many times. The chain combines TRBV2 with TRBJ2-1, with 10 bases matching TRBD2. The germline V gene encodes CDR1 SNHLY and CDR2 FYNNEI. CDR3 length equals 14 residues. V dropped 4 bases and J dropped 5; count of bases not matched to a gene: 2. CDR3 coding DNA: TGTGCCAGCAGTGTTAGCGGGAGGAACAATGAGCAGTTCTTC. Amino acids: CASSVSGRNNEQFF.

V usage is TRBV11-2 and J usage is TRBJ2-3; D remains unclear. The germline V and J ends were trimmed by 0 bases and 8 bases, with 15 bases remaining between them. The CDR3 contains 15 residues. Germline-derived CDR1 and CDR2 are SGHAT and FQNNGV. The CDR3 sequence is CASSLDLIHPVTQYF. The CDR3 DNA reads TGTGCCAGCAGCTTAGATCTTATCCATCCGGTTACGCAGTATTTT. The full variable domain, completed using reference TRBV11-2 and TRBJ2-3, is EAGVAQSPRYKIIEKRQSVAFWCNPISGHATLYWYQQILGQGPKLLIQFQNNGVVDDSQLPKDRFSAERLKGVDSTLKIQPAKLEDSAVYLCASSLDLIHPVTQYFGPGTRLTVL.

This clonotype has a single count. The genes are TRBV30 and TRBJ2-5; D unresolved. This CDR3 comprises 12 residues. CDR1 is GTSNPN and CDR2 is SVGIG in the germline V gene (reference sequence). Trimming stripped 2 bases from V and 2 bases from J, with 6 bases between. For the CDR3, the DNA is TGTGCCTGGAGTTTTTCTCAAGAGACCCAGTACTTC. It is translated as CAWSFSQETQYF. The whole variable domain, remainder taken from reference TRBV30 and TRBJ2-5, is SQTIHQWPATLVQPVGSPLSLECTVEGTSNPNLYWYRQAAGRGLQLLFYSVGIGQISSEVPQNLSASRPQDRQFILSSKKLLLSDSGFYLCAWSFSQETQYFGPGTRLLVL.

The V and J genes are TRBV5-1 and TRBJ2-7, with D possibly TRBD1 on 5 matching bases. The CDR3 totals 14 residues. V was pared by 4 bases and J by 2 bases, with 13 bases between. Per germline, CDR1 SGHRS and CDR2 YFSETQ. The CDR3, as DNA: TGCGCCAGCAGCCCGACAGCCGACGCCTACGAGCAGTACTTC. This encodes CASSPTADAYEQYF.

Ten or more counts support this clonotype. The chain employs TRBV29-1 and TRBJ2-3; 10 positions agree with TRBD2. CDR1 and CDR2 (germline): SQVTM, ANQGSEA. The CDR3 extends over 14 amino acids. Trimming took 5 bases from V and 6 from J; bases not matched to a gene: 8. Here the CDR3 reads CSVTPAGGPDTQYF. CDR3 DNA: TGCAGCGTTACCCCAGCGGGAGGGCCGGATACGCAGTATTTT.

This sequence joins TRBV15 and TRBJ2-1; D not resolved. From germline, CDR1 is LNHNV and CDR2 YYDKDF (reference sequence). The V end lost 0 bases, the J end lost 7 bases, and 16 bases lay between the germline ends. The CDR3 extends over 16 amino acids. The CDR3 protein is CATSRDQAVRWNEQFF. In nucleotides, the CDR3 is TGTGCCACCAGCAGAGATCAGGCAGTTCGGTGGAATGAGCAGTTCTTC.

The genes are TRBV4-1 and TRBJ1-5; 7 bases map to TRBD1. Germline CDR1 reads MGHRA; CDR2 reads YSYEKL. V shed 3 bases and J 3 bases; nucleotides not matched to a gene: 8. The CDR3 extends over 16 amino acids. CDR3 in amino acids: CASSHTDRSHNQPQHF. For the CDR3, the DNA is TGCGCCAGCAGCCACACGGACAGGAGCCACAATCAGCCCCAGCATTTT.

This clonotype has more than one count but fewer than ten. The gene calls are TRBV20-1 and TRBJ2-1, with 12 bases matching TRBD2. CDR3 length: 15 residues. The trim removed 6 bases at V and 7 bases at J, leaving 10 bases unmatched. Germline loops: CDR1 DFQATT, CDR2 SNEGSKA (reference sequence). CDR3 protein: CSASRLAGVGNEQFF. CDR3 sequence (DNA): TGCAGTGCCTCCCGACTAGCGGGAGTGGGGAATGAGCAGTTCTTC.

V usage is TRBV10-3 and J usage is TRBJ1-6; a possible D gene is TRBD1 (5 bases). There are 13 residues in the CDR3. Germline values: CDR1 ENHRY, CDR2 SYGVKD. Between the trimmed V and J ends, which lost 6 bases and 5 bases, there was a span of 8 bases. The CDR3 protein is CAIRTADNSPLHF. In nucleotides, the CDR3 is TGTGCCATCAGGACAGCGGATAATTCACCCCTCCACTTT.

The rearrangement uses TRBV20-1 and TRBJ2-4; 11 bases match TRBD2. This CDR3 is 14 amino acids long. The V gene's germline CDR1 is DFQATT and CDR2 SNEGSKA (reference sequence). V lost 6 bases and J lost 4; bases outside the gene matches: 5. The CDR3 nucleotides read TGCAGTGCCCTGGGACTAGCGGAAAAAAACATTCAGTACTTC. Its protein product is CSALGLAEKNIQYF.

At least ten counts were recorded for this clonotype. This chain uses TRBV11-2 with TRBJ1-2, with unresolved D. The germline CDR1 and CDR2 sequences are SGHAT and FQNNGV. Trimming stripped 2 bases from V and 4 bases from J, with 14 bases between. The CDR3 is made up of 15 amino acids. The CDR3 reads CASSLFPSRSYGYTF. In DNA form, the CDR3 reads TGTGCCAGCAGCTTATTTCCGTCCCGGAGCTATGGCTACACCTTC.

The chain carries TRBV27 and TRBJ2-5; possibly TRBD2 for D (6 bases). Per the germline V gene, CDR1 is MNHEY and CDR2 is SMNVEV (reference sequence). This CDR3 spans 16 amino acids. V gave up 2 bases and J gave up 3 bases, with 16 bases separating them. The CDR3 DNA follows: TGTGCCAGCAGTTTACGTCGGGGGAGTGGGGAAGAGACCCAGTACTTC. This translates into CASSLRRGSGEETQYF.

This clonotype was counted ten times or more. This chain uses TRBV12-3 or TRBV12-4 with TRBJ1-2; a possible D gene is TRBD1 (5 bases). The germline V and J ends were trimmed by 7 bases and 2 bases, with 14 bases remaining between them. The CDR3 covers 14 residues. The CDR3 loop is CASISRGENYGYTF. The DNA for the CDR3 is TGTGCCAGCATCTCGAGGGGAGAGAACTATGGCTACACCTTC.

This chain connects TRBV5-1 to TRBJ1-1; the D is unclear. V lost 4 bases and J 6 bases, leaving 19 bases between the germline ends. The CDR3 extends over 15 amino acids. From germline, CDR1 is SGHRS and CDR2 YFSETQ. The CDR3 DNA reads as TGCGCCAGCAGCCCGTGGTCGGAGGGATTCTCTGAAGCTTTCTTT. Protein sequence: CASSPWSEGFSEAFF.

This clonotype was seen more than once but under ten times. The CDR3 loop is CASSTRTLGNEQFF. As DNA, the CDR3 is TGTGCCAGCAGTACAAGGACACTAGGGAATGAGCAGTTCTTC. The chain employs TRBV28 and TRBJ2-1; D may be TRBD1 or TRBD2 (5 bases each). The CDR3 runs 14 residues. The germline V gene encodes CDR1 MDHEN and CDR2 SYDVKM. Trimming stripped 5 bases from V and 7 bases from J, with 15 bases between.

The chain has TRBV5-1 and TRBJ2-5; tentatively, D is TRBD1 or TRBD2 (5 bases each). V lost 2 bases and J 4 bases, leaving 12 bases between the germline ends. Per germline, CDR1 SGHRS and CDR2 YFSETQ. The CDR3 covers 14 residues. CDR3 in amino acids: CASSFGGSGETQYF. CDR3 sequence (DNA): TGCGCCAGCAGCTTTGGGGGATCGGGAGAGACCCAGTACTTC.

This chain links TRBV7-8 with TRBJ1-1; D remains unclear. This CDR3 is 15 amino acids long. Germline V gives CDR1 SGHVS, CDR2 FQNEAQ. V lost 5 bases, J lost 3 bases, and 16 bases lay in between. CDR3 nucleotide sequence: TGTGCCAGCAGCCCCCTTAGGCTAATCCACACTGAAGCTTTCTTT. Its protein is CASSPLRLIHTEAFF.

This clonotype has more than one count but fewer than ten. The chain is built from TRBV7-9 and TRBJ2-7, with a weak D call TRBD2 (5 bases). Germline CDR1 reads SEHNR; CDR2 reads FQNEAQ (reference sequence). This CDR3 is built from 12 residues. The V and J ends lost 5 bases and 4 bases respectively, with 9 bases between them. The CDR3 DNA reads as TGTGCCAGCAGCCCAGCGGAATACGAGCAGTACGTC. Amino acids: CASSPAEYEQYV.

The gene calls are TRBV12-3 or TRBV12-4 and TRBJ1-2, with a weak D call TRBD1 (5 bases). The length of the CDR3 is 14 residues. Trimming stripped 6 bases from V and 4 bases from J, with 15 bases between. The DNA of the CDR3 is TGTGCCAGCAGCCGGGACTCAGGACCCTATGGCTACACCTTC. Encoded protein: CASSRDSGPYGYTF.

This clonotype was detected many times. The V gene is TRBV6-6, the J gene TRBJ1-2, with 10 bases identical to TRBD1. Germline CDR1 and CDR2: MNHNY and SVGAGI (reference sequence). The CDR3 is 14 amino acids. The V and J ends lost 0 bases and 7 bases, in that order; junction bases with no gene match: 2. The CDR3 protein is CASSYSRTGGGYTF. CDR3 in DNA: TGTGCCAGCAGTTACTCACGGACAGGGGGTGGCTACACCTTC.

This clonotype has at least ten counts. This chain links TRBV12-3 or TRBV12-4 with TRBJ2-1, with D possibly matching TRBD2 (6 bases). There are 14 residues in the CDR3. V dropped 3 bases and J dropped 6 bases, with 12 bases sitting between them. This chain's CDR3 is CASSFREWFNEQFF. CDR3 nucleotides: TGTGCCAGCAGTTTTCGGGAGTGGTTCAATGAGCAGTTCTTC.